The T cell receptor (beta chain) under discussion was sequenced for a study of response to subunit inactivated influenza vaccine. General observations from the study: It was the authors' suggestion that each seasonal influenza vaccination recruits few new T cells.

Each CDR3 protein gets one entry after TCRdb re-called the RT-PCR reads with MiXCR. Of some 800,000 distinct CDR3 sequences listed, around 20% are singletons. Germline V gives CDR1 ENHRY, CDR2 SYGVKD. The CDR3 spans 13 residues. V was pared by 10 bases and J by 6 bases, with 4 bases of the junction left unmatched. This clonotype occurred a few times. Antigen specificity is unknown. The TCR sequence derives from a man aged 50-60 years who received an inactivated influenza vaccine. The material was PBMCs from blood, obtained more than 4 days after vaccination. This chain uses TRBV10-3 with TRBJ1-6; 9 nucleotides line up with TRBD1. The CDR3 protein is CATGTGRNSPLHF. For the CDR3, the DNA is TGTGCCACAGGGACAGGGCGTAATTCACCCCTCCACTTT.